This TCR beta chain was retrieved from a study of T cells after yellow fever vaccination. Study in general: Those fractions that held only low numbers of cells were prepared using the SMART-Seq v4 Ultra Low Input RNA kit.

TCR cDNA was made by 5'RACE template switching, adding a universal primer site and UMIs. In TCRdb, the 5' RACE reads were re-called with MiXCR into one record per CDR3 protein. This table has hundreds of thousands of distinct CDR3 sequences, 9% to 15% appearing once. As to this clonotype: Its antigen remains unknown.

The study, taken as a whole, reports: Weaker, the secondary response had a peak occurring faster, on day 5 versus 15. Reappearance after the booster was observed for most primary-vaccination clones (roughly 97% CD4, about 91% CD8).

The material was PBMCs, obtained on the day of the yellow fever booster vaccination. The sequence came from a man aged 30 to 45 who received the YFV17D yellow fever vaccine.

CDR3 loop: CSALQGGLSTDTQYF. The CDR3 bases are TGCAGCGCCCTCCAAGGAGGCCTGAGCACAGATACGCAGTATTTT. The V call is TRBV29-1, the J call TRBJ2-3, with a tentative D call TRBD2 (5 bases). The CDR3 runs 15 residues. Germline lookup yields CDR1 SQVTM and CDR2 ANQGSEA. Trimming shortened V by 7 bases and J by 0 bases, and 17 bases separated the two germline ends.